This TCR beta chain originates from a study of human T cells and chemical hapten exposure. Looking at the study overall: Sensitization was performed using 2% DPC on a 2 cm by 2 cm upper inner arm skin site. Reading of the patch tests, which applied 0.01% DPC to the upper back, occurred at 6 days.

CDR3 size: 17 residues. Per the germline V gene, CDR1 is LGHNA and CDR2 is YSLEER. Losses at the gene ends were 1 base for V and 4 bases for J; bases not matched to a gene: 3. This sample's time point: patch test 1, 2 weeks after DPC sensitization. Treatment reported: therapeutic diphenylcyclopropenone sensitization with weekly scalp DPC. TCRdb re-called the RACE reads through MiXCR, storing one row per CDR3 protein. The sample contains about 340,000 distinct CDR3 sequences, 5.5% to 8% of which appear only once. The sample holds a few counts of this clonotype. The genes are TRBV4-3 and TRBJ1-6; TRBD1 matches at 11 bases. This receptor was obtained from a woman under 30 with alopecia areata. Some clones in this sample may be carry-over from other donors' samples. The sample in question was whole blood, obtained in connection with sensitization to the hapten diphenylcyclopropenone (DPC). CDR3 bases: TGCGCCAGCAGCCAAGGGGGACAGGGGGTTTATAATTCACCCCTCCACTTT. This gives the protein CASSQGGQGVYNSPLHF.